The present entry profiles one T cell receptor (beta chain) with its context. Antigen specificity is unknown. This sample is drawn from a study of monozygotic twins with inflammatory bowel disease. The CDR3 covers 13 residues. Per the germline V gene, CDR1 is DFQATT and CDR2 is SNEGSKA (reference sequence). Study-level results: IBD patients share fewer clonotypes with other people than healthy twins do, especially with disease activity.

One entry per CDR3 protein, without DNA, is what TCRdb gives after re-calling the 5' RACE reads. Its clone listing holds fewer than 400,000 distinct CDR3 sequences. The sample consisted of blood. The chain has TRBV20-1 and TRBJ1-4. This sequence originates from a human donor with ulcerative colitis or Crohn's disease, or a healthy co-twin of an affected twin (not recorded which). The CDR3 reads CSAKQRLDEKLFF.